This T cell receptor (beta chain) was sequenced for a study of vaccination and CD4 T cells after COVID-19. Across the whole study: Control cultures, each given a CEFX pool, an HIV-1 Nef pool, or no peptide, were included.

Treatment here: roughly 10-day PBMC culture with coronavirus spike peptide pools or control peptides (ViraFEST assay). The unexposed donor provided CD4+ T cells, which were taken before the COVID-19 pandemic (2011-2018). First, ViraFEST expanded antigen-specific T cells with peptide pools, and next it sequenced the TCRs. Each well held more than 1.5 million PBMCs in IL-2 (approximately 10 IU/ml) medium with 10 ug/ml peptide pools. Regarding this clonotype: The antigen is not known.

At the Johns Hopkins FTIC core, DNA taken from cultured CD4+ T cells was sequenced by way of the Oncomine TCR Beta short-read assay. TCRdb itself ran the PCR reads through MiXCR, one entry per CDR3 protein. Of some 3,500 distinct CDR3 sequences detected, around 24% appear once; the ten largest clones hold roughly 25%. This TCR derives from a human donor in good health. Sequenced sample: CD4+ T cells from blood, cultured in vitro.

CDR3 DNA sequence: TGTGCCAGCAGTGGGGACCGAATCACTGAAGCTTTCTTT. Amino acids: CASSGDRITEAFF. This sequence joins TRBV2 and TRBJ1-1; tentative D call: TRBD1 (5 bases). The CDR3 loop spans 13 amino acids. Per the germline V gene, CDR1 is SNHLY and CDR2 is FYNNEI. V lost 4 bases to trimming and J lost 4 bases, with 10 bases between them.